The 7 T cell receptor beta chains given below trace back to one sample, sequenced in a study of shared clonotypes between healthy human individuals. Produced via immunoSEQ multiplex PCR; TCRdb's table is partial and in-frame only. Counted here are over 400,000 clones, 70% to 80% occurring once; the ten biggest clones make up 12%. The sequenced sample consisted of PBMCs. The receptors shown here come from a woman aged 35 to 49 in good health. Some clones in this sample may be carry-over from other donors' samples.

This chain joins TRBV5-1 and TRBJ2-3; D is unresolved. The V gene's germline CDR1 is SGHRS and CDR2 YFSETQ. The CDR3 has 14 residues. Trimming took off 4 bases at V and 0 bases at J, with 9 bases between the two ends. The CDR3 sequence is CASSVQLSTDTQYF. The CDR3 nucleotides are TGCGCCAGCAGCGTCCAGTTAAGCACAGATACGCAGTATTTT.

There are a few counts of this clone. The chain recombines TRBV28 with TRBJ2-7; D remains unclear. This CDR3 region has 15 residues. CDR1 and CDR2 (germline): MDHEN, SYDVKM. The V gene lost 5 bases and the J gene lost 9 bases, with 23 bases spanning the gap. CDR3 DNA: TGTGCCAGCAGTCCCGCCTCCCTGATGGGATTAGGGCAGTACTTC. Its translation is CASSPASLMGLGQYF.

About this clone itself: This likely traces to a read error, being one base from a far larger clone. The CDR3 loop is CSVVLIRGGIEAFF. For the CDR3, the DNA is TGCAGCGTTGTCCTAATCCGGGGTGGGATTGAAGCTTTCTTT. This chain links TRBV29-1 with TRBJ1-1; D call uncertain. This CDR3 is built from 14 residues. Germline V gene sequence: CDR1 SQVTM, CDR2 ANQGSEA. The V end was cut by 4 bases, the J end by 7 bases, with 19 bases between.

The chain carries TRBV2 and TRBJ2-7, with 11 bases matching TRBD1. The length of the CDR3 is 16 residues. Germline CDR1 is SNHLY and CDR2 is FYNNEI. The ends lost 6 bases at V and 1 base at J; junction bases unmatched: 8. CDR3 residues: CASRREGQGESYEQYF. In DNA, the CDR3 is TGTGCCAGCAGGCGGGAGGGACAGGGGGAGTCCTACGAGCAGTACTTC.

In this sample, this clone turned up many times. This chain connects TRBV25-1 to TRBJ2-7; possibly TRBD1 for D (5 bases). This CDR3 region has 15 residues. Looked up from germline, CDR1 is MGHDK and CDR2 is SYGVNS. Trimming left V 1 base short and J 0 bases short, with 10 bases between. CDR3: CASSEWGTNSYEQYF. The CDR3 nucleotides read TGTGCCAGCAGTGAATGGGGCACCAACTCCTACGAGCAGTACTTC.

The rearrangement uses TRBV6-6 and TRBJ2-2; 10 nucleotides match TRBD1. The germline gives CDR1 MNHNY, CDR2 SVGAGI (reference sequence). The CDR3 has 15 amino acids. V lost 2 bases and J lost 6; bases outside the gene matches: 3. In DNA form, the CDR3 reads TGTGCCAGCAGTTACGGGGGACAGGGGTCCGGGGAGCTGTTTTTT. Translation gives CASSYGGQGSGELFF.

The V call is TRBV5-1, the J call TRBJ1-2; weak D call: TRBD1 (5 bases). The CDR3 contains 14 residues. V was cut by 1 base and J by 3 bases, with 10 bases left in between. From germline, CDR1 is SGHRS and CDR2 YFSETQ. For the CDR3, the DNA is TGCGCCAGCAGCTTGTTGGGGCAGGACTATGGCTACACCTTC. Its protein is CASSLLGQDYGYTF. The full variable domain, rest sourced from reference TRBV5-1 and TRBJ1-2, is KAGVTQTPRYLIKTRGQQVTLSCSPISGHRSVSWYQQTPGQGLQFLFEYFSETQRNKGNFPGRFSGRQFSNSRSEMNVSTLELGDSALYLCASSLLGQDYGYTFGSGTRLTVV.